Shown below are 5 T cell receptor beta chains from a single sample sequenced in a study of cytomegalovirus exposure and HLA in healthy donors. PCR was performed using 60 Vbeta and 13 Jbeta primers. Produced via immunoSEQ multiplex PCR; TCRdb's table is partial and in-frame only. The data contain some 95,000 clones, about 70% of them singletons. The sequenced sample consisted of PBMCs. These receptors were taken from a man aged 30 to 39 in good health and CMV-seronegative.

V usage is TRBV10-1 and J usage is TRBJ2-3, with 8 bases identical to TRBD1. V was clipped by 0 bases and J by 6 bases; unmatched bases: 2. The CDR3 is 14 amino acids. Germline CDR1 and CDR2: WNHNN and SYGVQD (reference sequence). CDR3 DNA sequence: TGCGCCAGCAGTGAGTCACGACAGGGGGATACGCAGTATTTT. Protein sequence: CASSESRQGDTQYF.

CDR3 protein: CASSLIWGVNTEAFF. CDR3 coding DNA: TGTGCCAGCAGCTTAATTTGGGGGGTGAACACTGAAGCTTTCTTT. The gene calls are TRBV7-2 and TRBJ1-1; a weak D match, TRBD1 (5 bases). The germline V gene has CDR1 SGHTA and CDR2 FQGNSA. The CDR3 is 15 residues long. V was cut by 2 bases and J by 0 bases, with 10 bases left in between.

This clone was found a few times. The rearrangement links TRBV4-2 to TRBJ1-3; no firm D call. Germline CDR1 LGHNA, CDR2 YNFKEQ. Trimming took 1 base from V and 5 from J, leaving 12 bases between them. This CDR3 is built from 15 residues. The chain's CDR3 is CASSQAAPDRNTIYF. CDR3 in DNA: TGTGCCAGCAGCCAAGCGGCACCCGACAGAAACACCATATATTTT.

This clone occurred once. This sequence joins TRBV5-6 and TRBJ2-2; TRBD2 is a possible D gene (5 bases). The V and J ends lost 0 bases and 7 bases respectively, with 13 bases between them. The V gene's germline CDR1 is SGHDT and CDR2 YYEEEE. The CDR3 runs to 15 residues. The CDR3 loop is CASSLGGIASGELFF. The CDR3 region has the DNA TGTGCCAGCAGCTTGGGAGGGATAGCAAGCGGGGAGCTGTTTTTT.

The genes are TRBV7-2 and TRBJ2-5; TRBD2 matches at 11 bases. The V segment lost 3 bases and the J segment 7 bases; nucleotides outside the gene matches: 4. The CDR3 is made up of 14 amino acids. Germline V gene lookup returns CDR1 SGHTA and CDR2 FQGNSA. CDR3 DNA: TGTGCCAGCAGCTTTAGCGGGGGGGATAGGACCCAGTACTTC. Amino acids: CASSFSGGDRTQYF.